These 30 T cell receptor beta chains were sequenced from one sample in a study of cytotoxic CD8 clonotypes in ibrutinib-treated CLL. Some clones are missing from TCRdb's copy, which holds only in-frame ones; the method was immunoSEQ multiplex PCR. The sample gives fewer than 400,000 clones, 60% to 80% of which show up once; 6.3% is in the top ten. This material consisted of PBMCs, taken after 36 months of ibrutinib treatment. These receptor sequences come from a human donor with chronic lymphocytic leukemia.

The chain recombines TRBV5-7 with TRBJ2-2; D gene ambiguous. TRBV5-7 is labeled an ORF, and its function is uncertain. V shed 3 bases and J shed 0 bases, with 12 bases lying between them. This CDR3 contains 16 residues. The CDR3 region has the DNA TGTGCCAGCAGCTCTCGCGGTATAGCGAACACCGGGGAGCTGTTTTTT. Translation: CASSSRGIANTGELFF.

The chain joins TRBV5-1 to TRBJ2-5, with D possibly being TRBD1 or TRBD2 (5 bases each). This CDR3 has 15 residues. CDR1 is SGHRS and CDR2 is YFSETQ in the germline V gene. V lost 7 bases to trimming and J lost 6 bases, with 22 bases between them. The DNA for the CDR3 is TGCGCCAGCGATAGGGGAAGGCAGGGAGAGAAGACCCAGTACTTC. Its translation is CASDRGRQGEKTQYF.

The rearrangement links TRBV6-6 to TRBJ2-7, with 13 positions matching TRBD2. Germline CDR1 is MNHNY and CDR2 is SVGAGI (reference sequence). CDR3 length equals 15 residues. V trimming: 7 bases; J trimming: 5 bases; junction bases outside the gene matches: 8. CDR3 nucleotide sequence: TGTGCCAGCAATCTCGGACTAGCGGGGGTGCACGAGCAGTACTTC. Its protein is CASNLGLAGVHEQYF.

The J gene is TRBJ2-1, the V gene TRBV27; tentatively, D is TRBD1 (6 bases). CDR1 MNHEY and CDR2 SMNVEV come from the germline V gene (reference sequence). This CDR3 is 15 amino acids long. V lost 6 bases and J 7 bases, leaving 19 bases between the germline ends. This CDR3 is CASSPWGLSVNEQFF. CDR3 DNA sequence: TGTGCCAGCAGCCCCTGGGGGCTATCTGTGAATGAGCAGTTCTTC.

The chain employs TRBV2 and TRBJ2-3, with D unresolved. Germline loops: CDR1 SNHLY, CDR2 FYNNEI. Trimming pared 4 bases from V and 7 bases from J, leaving 6 bases between. The CDR3 sequence is 11 residues long. The CDR3 loop is CASSVSNTQYF. CDR3 in DNA: TGTGCCAGCAGTGTGTCGAATACGCAGTATTTT. The complete variable domain, with remaining parts taken from reference TRBV2 and TRBJ2-3, reads EPEVTQTPSHQVTQMGQEVILRCVPISNHLYFYWYRQILGQKVEFLVSFYNNEISEKSEIFDDQFSVERPDGSNFTLKIRSTKLEDSAMYFCASSVSNTQYFGPGTRLTVL.

The chain carries TRBV28 and TRBJ1-4, with a possible D match to TRBD1 (5 bases). Germline loops: CDR1 MDHEN, CDR2 SYDVKM. This CDR3 spans 15 amino acids. V lost 1 base and J lost 3, with 9 bases in between. CDR3 sequence reads: CASSLSTGPNEKLFF. CDR3 sequence (DNA): TGTGCCAGCAGTTTATCAACGGGACCTAATGAAAAACTGTTTTTT.

The CDR3 DNA is TGTGCCAGCAGCCACCTAAACCACAGGGGTAGCACAGATACGCAGTATTTT. Translating it yields CASSHLNHRGSTDTQYF. This chain uses TRBV4-2 with TRBJ2-3, with 7 nucleotides matching TRBD1. V trimming: 3 bases; J trimming: 0 bases; junction bases outside the gene matches: 9. Germline V gene data show CDR1 as LGHNA and CDR2 as YNFKEQ. CDR3 length: 17 residues.

V usage is TRBV28 and J usage is TRBJ2-7, with TRBD2 matching 10 bases. J lost 5 bases, V lost 4 bases, and 8 bases had no gene match. The CDR3 extends over 15 amino acids. Germline loops: CDR1 MDHEN, CDR2 SYDVKM. The CDR3 sequence is CASSSLSSGSDEQYF. In DNA form, the CDR3 reads TGTGCCAGCAGTTCCCTTTCTAGCGGGAGCGACGAGCAGTACTTC.

The chain carries TRBV2 and TRBJ2-6, with D hard to call. V was shortened by 4 bases and J by 1 base, with 5 bases between the two germline ends. The V gene's germline CDR1 is SNHLY and CDR2 FYNNEI. The CDR3 consists of 14 residues. CDR3 nucleotide sequence: TGTGCCAGCAGTGGTATATCTGGGGCCAACGTCCTGACTTTC. Translation gives CASSGISGANVLTF.

This clone has more than one count but fewer than ten. This chain links TRBV5-6 with TRBJ1-2; D unclear. V lost 1 base and J 4 bases, leaving 11 bases between the germline ends. CDR1 and CDR2 (germline): SGHDT, YYEEEE. This CDR3 is 14 amino acids long. In DNA, the CDR3 is TGTGCCAGCAGCTTGTGGCGGACCGTCTATGGCTACACCTTC. Amino acids: CASSLWRTVYGYTF.

V is TRBV10-2 and J is TRBJ1-6; no definite D call. Germline assignment: CDR1 WSHSY and CDR2 SAAADI. The CDR3 loop spans 13 amino acids. Trimming stripped 3 bases from V and 7 bases from J, with 7 bases between. Written as DNA, the CDR3 is TGCGCCAGCAGTGATTGGTGGAATTCACCCCTCCACTTT. It yields the protein CASSDWWNSPLHF.

The chain carries TRBV5-6 and TRBJ2-1; 9 bases align to TRBD2. The trim removed 5 bases at V and 3 bases at J, leaving 6 bases unmatched. This CDR3 is 15 amino acids long. Germline CDR1 SGHDT, CDR2 YYEEEE. The DNA for the CDR3 is TGTGCCAGCAGACGGCTGACTAGCGGCTACAATGAGCAGTTCTTC. Its translation is CASRRLTSGYNEQFF.

The V call is TRBV7-9, the J call TRBJ1-1; D unclear. The CDR3 is made up of 14 amino acids. Per the germline V gene, CDR1 is SEHNR and CDR2 is FQNEAQ (reference sequence). V was clipped by 5 bases and J by 0 bases, with 10 bases between them. The CDR3 is CASSHDIVNTEAFF. The DNA of the CDR3 is TGTGCCAGCAGCCACGACATTGTGAACACTGAAGCTTTCTTT.

CDR3 protein: CASSETQRAFDTQYF. In nucleotides, the CDR3 is TGTGCCAGCAGTGAGACCCAGCGCGCCTTTGATACGCAGTATTTT. This chain uses TRBV6-4 with TRBJ2-3, with no clear D. Germline CDR1 MRHNA, CDR2 SNTAGT. This CDR3 spans 15 amino acids. With 3 bases removed from V and 6 bases from J, the gap between germline ends came to 16 bases.

The J gene is TRBJ2-7, the V gene TRBV28, with TRBD1 matching over 12 bases. J gave up 12 bases and V 7 bases, and 10 bases lay outside the gene matches. CDR1 MDHEN and CDR2 SYDVKM come from the germline V gene. The CDR3 is 13 amino acids. CDR3 DNA: TGTGCCAGCACCCTTGGGACAGGGGGCGAGGTGTACTTC. Translation gives CASTLGTGGEVYF.

The chain carries TRBV13 and TRBJ2-7; 7 bases match TRBD2. This CDR3 has 14 residues. J was trimmed by 2 bases and V by 2 bases; bases with no gene match: 3. The germline V gene has CDR1 PRHDT and CDR2 FYEKMQ (reference sequence). The CDR3 DNA follows: TGTGCCAGCAGCTTATCGGCGGGAGCCTACGAGCAGTACTTC. Amino acid sequence: CASSLSAGAYEQYF. The full variable domain, with the rest looked up from reference TRBV13 and TRBJ2-7, is AAGVIQSPRHLIKEKRETATLKCYPIPRHDTVYWYQQGPGQDPQFLISFYEKMQSDKGSIPDRFSAQQFSDYHSELNMSSLELGDSALYFCASSLSAGAYEQYFGPGTRLTVT.

The chain is built from TRBV9 and TRBJ2-7; D not certain. The ends were cut back, 4 bases at V and 3 bases at J, with 14 bases in the middle. Per germline, CDR1 SGDLS and CDR2 YYNGEE. The length of the CDR3 is 14 residues. CDR3 DNA sequence: TGTGCCAGCAGCCCCCGCGGCGGAGACTACGAGCAGTACTTC. Translation gives CASSPRGGDYEQYF.

The chain carries TRBV4-1 and TRBJ2-3, with D perhaps being TRBD1 or TRBD2 (5 bases each). CDR1 and CDR2 (germline): MGHRA, YSYEKL. V lost 0 bases and J 2 bases, leaving 9 bases between the germline ends. The CDR3 length is 15 residues. This CDR3 reads CASSQDGTDTDTQYF. CDR3 DNA: TGCGCCAGCAGCCAAGATGGGACGGACACAGATACGCAGTATTTT.

Written as DNA, the CDR3 is TGTGCCAGCAGCCGTCGAAGGTTCGGCTCTGGAAACACCATATATTTT. This translates into CASSRRRFGSGNTIYF. This chain connects TRBV13 to TRBJ1-3; no clear D. This CDR3 spans 16 amino acids. Germline V gives CDR1 PRHDT, CDR2 FYEKMQ (reference sequence). The V end lost 5 bases, the J end lost 0 bases, and 14 bases lay between the germline ends. Full variable domain (rest looked up from reference TRBV13 and TRBJ1-3): AAGVIQSPRHLIKEKRETATLKCYPIPRHDTVYWYQQGPGQDPQFLISFYEKMQSDKGSIPDRFSAQQFSDYHSELNMSSLELGDSALYFCASSRRRFGSGNTIYFGEGSWLTVV.

This clone came up a few times. The chain has TRBV10-1 and TRBJ1-2, with D possibly being TRBD1 (6 bases). The germline CDR1 and CDR2 sequences are WNHNN and SYGVQD (reference sequence). V lost 2 bases and J 9 bases, leaving 13 bases between the germline ends. This CDR3 comprises 13 residues. The CDR3 protein is CASSEPLDRCYTF. CDR3 DNA: TGCGCCAGCAGTGAGCCGTTGGACAGATGCTACACCTTC.

This clone has only a few counts. The chain carries TRBV9 and TRBJ1-2, with a weak D call TRBD1 (6 bases). V was clipped by 7 bases and J by 8 bases, with 27 bases between them. The CDR3 is 16 amino acids. CDR1 is SGDLS, CDR2 YYNGEE, per germline. Here the CDR3 DNA reads TGTGCCAGCCGCGATGGTCGGGACACCAGTTCGGGAGGCTACACCTTC. Translating gives CASRDGRDTSSGGYTF. Full variable domain (missing parts from reference TRBV9 and TRBJ1-2): DSGVTQTPKHLITATGQRVTLRCSPRSGDLSVYWYQQSLDQGLQFLIQYYNGEERAKGNILERFSAQQFPDLHSELNLSSLELGDSALYFCASRDGRDTSSGGYTFGSGTRLTVV.

The CDR3 protein is CSPLRGEQFF. CDR3 DNA sequence: TGCAGCCCGTTAAGAGGAGAGCAGTTCTTC. The rearrangement uses TRBV20-1 and TRBJ2-1, with no clear D. CDR1 DFQATT and CDR2 SNEGSKA come from the germline V gene (reference sequence). The CDR3 is 10 residues long.

This clone was recorded only once. The gene calls are TRBV6-1 and TRBJ1-2; 7 bases are shared with TRBD1. Trimming removed 11 bases from V and 5 bases from J; junction bases left unmatched: 8. The CDR3 totals 12 residues. The germline CDR1 and CDR2 sequences are MNHNS and SASEGT. CDR3: CASAGGRYGYTF. The CDR3 DNA is TGTGCCTCAGCAGGGGGTCGGTATGGCTACACCTTC.

This clone was detected only a few times. This chain connects TRBV6-1 to TRBJ1-5; D gene ambiguous. Trimming removed 2 bases from V and 8 bases from J, with 10 bases in between. Germline V gene sequence: CDR1 MNHNS, CDR2 SASEGT. There are 13 residues in the CDR3. This chain's CDR3 is CASSELPPEPQHF. In DNA form, the CDR3 reads TGTGCCAGCAGTGAACTCCCCCCGGAGCCCCAGCATTTT.

The chain recombines TRBV6-1 with TRBJ1-2; 7 bases map to TRBD1. Trimming removed 4 bases from V and 3 bases from J; junction bases left unmatched: 5. The CDR3 contains 14 residues. Germline V gene lookup returns CDR1 MNHNS and CDR2 SASEGT. This CDR3 reads CASSGGDRDYGYTF. CDR3 coding DNA: TGTGCCAGCAGTGGAGGGGACAGAGACTATGGCTACACCTTC.

V usage is TRBV28 and J usage is TRBJ1-1; D unclear. Looked up from germline, CDR1 is MDHEN and CDR2 is SYDVKM. The V and J ends lost 5 bases and 2 bases respectively, with 18 bases between them. The CDR3 runs to 16 residues. As DNA, the CDR3 is TGTGCCAGCAGTCCCCCCGGATGGGGTCATAACACTGAAGCTTTCTTT. This translates into CASSPPGWGHNTEAFF.

The rearrangement links TRBV4-1 to TRBJ2-7; 10 bases line up with TRBD1. Germline-derived CDR1 and CDR2 are MGHRA and YSYEKL. V lost 0 bases, J lost 4 bases, and 9 bases stayed unmatched. CDR3 length: 17 residues. This CDR3 reads CASSQDSAGTGEYEQYF. The CDR3 DNA reads TGCGCCAGCAGCCAAGATAGCGCCGGGACAGGGGAGTACGAGCAGTACTTC.

This clone has just a few counts. The chain recombines TRBV4-1 with TRBJ1-4, with a possible D match to TRBD1 (5 bases). Germline lookup yields CDR1 MGHRA and CDR2 YSYEKL. The CDR3 spans 12 residues. V dropped 4 bases and J dropped 5 bases, with 5 bases sitting between them. The CDR3: CASSPGNEKLFF. DNA for the CDR3: TGCGCCAGCAGCCCAGGGAATGAAAAACTGTTTTTT.

This clone was counted a single time. The J gene is TRBJ2-4, the V gene TRBV4-2; TRBD2 matches at 7 bases. CDR3 length: 17 amino acids. V dropped 3 bases and J dropped 0; count of bases not matched to a gene: 8. Germline CDR1 reads LGHNA; CDR2 reads YNFKEQ. CDR3 sequence reads: CASSQATSAPAKNIQYF. Here the CDR3 DNA reads TGTGCCAGCAGCCAGGCCACTAGCGCCCCAGCCAAAAACATTCAGTACTTC.

V usage is TRBV28 and J usage is TRBJ2-7; 7 nucleotides agree with TRBD2. CDR1 MDHEN and CDR2 SYDVKM come from the germline V gene. This CDR3 comprises 14 residues. V lost 1 base to trimming and J lost 4 bases; unmatched junction nucleotides: 4. The CDR3 sequence is CASSLSNGRYEQYF. In nucleotides, the CDR3 is TGTGCCAGCAGTTTATCAAACGGGAGGTACGAGCAGTACTTC.